This TCR beta chain was found in a study of CD8 T cells in ankylosing spondylitis. Only a few counts were recorded for this clonotype. Its antigen is still unknown. Using its own MiXCR run on the 5' RACE reads, TCRdb lists one record per CDR3 protein. The table lists about 250,000 distinct CDR3 sequences, roughly 32% of them singletons. Study-wide points: In ankylosing spondylitis patients, matched synovial fluid reportedly showed significant enrichment of disease-linked clones. Roughly eight highly homologous variants formed a TCR beta motif that appeared characteristic of ankylosing spondylitis blood.

This CDR3 comprises 13 residues. The germline V gene encodes CDR1 SEHNR and CDR2 FQNEAQ (reference sequence). Trimming took 7 bases from V and 1 from J, leaving 10 bases between them. J is TRBJ2-5 and V is TRBV7-9; either TRBD1 or TRBD2 may fit D (5 bases each). The sequenced sample consisted of blood, either unsorted or a sorted T cell fraction (not recorded which). The TCR was taken from a male donor with ankylosing spondylitis or in good health (not recorded which). CDR3 sequence reads: CASTSGLQETQYF. In DNA, the CDR3 is TGTGCCAGCACCTCGGGGCTCCAAGAGACCCAGTACTTC.